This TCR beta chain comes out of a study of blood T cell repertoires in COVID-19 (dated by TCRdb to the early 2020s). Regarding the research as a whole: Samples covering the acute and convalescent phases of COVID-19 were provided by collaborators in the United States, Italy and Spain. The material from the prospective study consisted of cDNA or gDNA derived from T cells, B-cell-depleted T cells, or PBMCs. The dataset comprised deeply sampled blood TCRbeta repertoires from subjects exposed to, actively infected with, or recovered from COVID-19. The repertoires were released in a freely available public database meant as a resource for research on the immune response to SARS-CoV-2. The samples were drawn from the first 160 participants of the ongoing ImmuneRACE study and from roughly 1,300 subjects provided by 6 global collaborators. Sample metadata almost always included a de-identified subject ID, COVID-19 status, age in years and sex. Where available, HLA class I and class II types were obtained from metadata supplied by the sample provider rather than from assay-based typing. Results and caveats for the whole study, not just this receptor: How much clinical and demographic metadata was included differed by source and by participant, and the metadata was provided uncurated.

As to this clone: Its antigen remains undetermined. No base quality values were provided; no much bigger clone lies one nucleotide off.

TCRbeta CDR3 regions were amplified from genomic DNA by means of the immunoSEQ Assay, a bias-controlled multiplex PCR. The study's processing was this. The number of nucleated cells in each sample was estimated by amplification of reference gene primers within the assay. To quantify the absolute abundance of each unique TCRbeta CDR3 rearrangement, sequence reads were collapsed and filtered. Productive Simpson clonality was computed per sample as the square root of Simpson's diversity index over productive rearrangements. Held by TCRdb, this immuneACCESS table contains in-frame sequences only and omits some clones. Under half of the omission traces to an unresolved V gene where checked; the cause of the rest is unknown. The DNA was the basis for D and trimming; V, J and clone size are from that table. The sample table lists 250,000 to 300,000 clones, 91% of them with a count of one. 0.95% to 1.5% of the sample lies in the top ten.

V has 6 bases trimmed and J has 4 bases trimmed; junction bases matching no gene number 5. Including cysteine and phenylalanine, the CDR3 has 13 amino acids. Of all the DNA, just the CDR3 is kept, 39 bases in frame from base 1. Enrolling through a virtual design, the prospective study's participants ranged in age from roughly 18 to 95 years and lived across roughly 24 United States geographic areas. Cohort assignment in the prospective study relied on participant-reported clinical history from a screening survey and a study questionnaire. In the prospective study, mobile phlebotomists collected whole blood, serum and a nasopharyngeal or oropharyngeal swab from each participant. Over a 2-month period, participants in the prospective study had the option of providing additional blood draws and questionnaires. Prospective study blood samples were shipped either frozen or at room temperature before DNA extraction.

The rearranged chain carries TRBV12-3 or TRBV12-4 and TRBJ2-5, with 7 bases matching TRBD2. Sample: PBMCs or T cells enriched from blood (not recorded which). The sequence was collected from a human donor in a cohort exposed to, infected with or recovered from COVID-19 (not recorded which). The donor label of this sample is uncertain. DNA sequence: TGTGCCAGCAGGAGGACTAGGGGAGAGACCCAGTACTTC. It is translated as CASRRTRGETQYF.